The rows below give T cell receptor beta chains drawn from one sample of a study of shared clonotypes between healthy human individuals. Clones were read by immunoSEQ multiplex PCR, and TCRdb kept only the in-frame ones, dropping some. The repertoire holds about 2.1 million clones, with 80% to 95% as singletons. The sample consisted of naive CD8+ T cells from PBMCs. The source of these receptors is a man in his late teens or twenties in good health. Some clones in this sample may be carry-over from other donors' samples. Both conserved end residues are part of each CDR3. The D gene is left open where the match is weak. Only some rows state a clone size, as once, few, many or a class for expanded clones.

size	V	J	D	CDR3	DNA
.	TRBV27	TRBJ2-1	.	CASSLIRTGNEQFF	TGTGCCAGCAGTTTAATTAGAACGGGCAATGAGCAGTTCTTC
.	TRBV15	TRBJ2-1	.	CATSEGGSINEQFF	TGTGCCACCAGCGAGGGCGGTTCCATCAATGAGCAGTTCTTC
.	TRBV2	TRBJ1-5	TRBD1	CASRIGPGQFYYSNQPQHF	TGTGCCAGCAGGATTGGGCCGGGACAGTTCTACTATAGCAATCAGCCCCAGCATTTT
.	TRBV27	TRBJ2-1	.	CASSLSRSYNEQFF	TGTGCCAGCAGTTTGAGCAGGTCCTACAATGAGCAGTTCTTC
.	TRBV2	TRBJ2-7	TRBD1	CASSDLDRGLYEQYF	TGTGCCAGCAGTGACTTGGACAGGGGGCTCTACGAGCAGTACTTC
.	TRBV7-9	TRBJ2-1	TRBD2	CASSLLSGRLYNEQFF	TGTGCCAGCAGCTTATTGAGCGGGAGACTCTACAATGAGCAGTTCTTC
.	TRBV4-1	TRBJ2-1	TRBD2	CASTREGFVEQFF	TGCGCCAGCACGCGGGAGGGATTTGTTGAGCAGTTCTTC
once	TRBV19	TRBJ1-2	.	CASRRANYGYTF	TGTGCCAGCAGGCGGGCCAACTATGGCTACACCTTC
once	TRBV4-1	TRBJ2-1	TRBD2	CASRRTSGNYNEQFF	TGCGCCAGCAGGAGGACTAGCGGGAACTACAATGAGCAGTTCTTC
.	TRBV7-9	TRBJ2-4	.	CASSFDQPQIQYF	TGTGCCAGCAGCTTCGACCAACCCCAGATTCAGTACTTC
.	TRBV4-3	TRBJ2-5	.	CASSQGSGQKETQYF	TGCGCCAGCAGCCAAGGTAGCGGCCAGAAAGAGACCCAGTACTTC
.	TRBV5-1	TRBJ1-2	TRBD1	CASSPGGQLYGYTF	TGCGCCAGCAGCCCCGGGGGACAGCTCTATGGCTACACCTTC
.	TRBV2	TRBJ1-4	.	CASRYRDEGEKLFF	TGTGCCAGCAGGTACAGGGACGAGGGTGAAAAACTGTTTTTT
once	TRBV2	TRBJ1-2	.	CATIIRDRWGYTF	TGTGCCACAATAATTAGAGATCGGTGGGGCTACACCTTC
.	TRBV5-6	TRBJ2-5	TRBD1	CASNPRTGWAETQYF	TGTGCCAGCAACCCTCGGACAGGGTGGGCGGAGACCCAGTACTTC
.	TRBV5-4	TRBJ2-7	TRBD2	CASSLKRENSYEQYF	TGTGCCAGCAGCTTGAAGCGGGAGAACTCCTACGAGCAGTACTTC
.	TRBV9	TRBJ2-3	TRBD2	CASSTGTSGRDWHTQYF	TGTGCCAGCAGCACCGGGACTAGCGGGAGGGACTGGCATACGCAGTATTTT
.	TRBV28	TRBJ1-2	.	CASSPRTATNYGYTF	TGTGCCAGCAGCCCGCGGACAGCAACTAACTATGGCTACACCTTC
.	TRBV19	TRBJ1-1	.	CASSISLNTEAFF	TGTGCCAGTAGTATCTCCCTGAACACTGAAGCTTTCTTT
.	TRBV7-9	TRBJ1-1	.	CASSFLPGWDTEAFF	TGTGCCAGCAGCTTTCTTCCAGGGTGGGACACTGAAGCTTTCTTT
.	TRBV18	TRBJ2-6	TRBD1	CASSPPGTGGFSGANVLTF	TGTGCCAGCTCACCGCCAGGGACAGGGGGTTTCTCTGGGGCCAACGTCCTGACTTTC
.	TRBV29-1	TRBJ2-7	.	CSVAWRDGLYEQYF	TGCAGCGTTGCGTGGCGGGATGGGCTCTACGAGCAGTACTTC
once	TRBV7-9	TRBJ2-7	.	CASSLGVGEQYF	TGTGCCAGCAGCCTTGGGGTGGGCGAGCAGTACTTC
.	TRBV28	TRBJ1-4	.	CASSPLMADPNEKLFF	TGTGCCAGCAGTCCCCTGATGGCGGATCCTAATGAAAAACTGTTTTTT
.	TRBV27	TRBJ1-2	.	CASSLSGADHYGYTF	TGTGCCAGCAGTTTATCTGGGGCAGACCACTATGGCTACACCTTC
few	TRBV10-2	TRBJ1-2	.	CASTGMDGYTF	TGCGCCAGCACGGGAATGGACGGCTACACCTTC
.	TRBV11-2	TRBJ2-7	.	CASSSPDTGPSYEQYF	TGTGCCAGCAGCTCGCCCGACACCGGACCCAGCTACGAGCAGTACTTC
.	TRBV6-5	TRBJ2-7	TRBD2	CASSYTSGLGEQYF	TGTGCCAGCAGTTACACTAGCGGACTGGGCGAGCAGTACTTC
.	TRBV28	TRBJ1-3	.	CASSSPGSDTIYF	TGTGCCAGCAGTTCCCCTGGGTCTGACACCATATATTTT
.	TRBV15	TRBJ1-1	.	CATSRVVLRGEAFF	TGTGCCACCAGCAGAGTGGTTCTCCGGGGGGAAGCTTTCTTT
.	TRBV10-3	TRBJ2-3	TRBD2	CAISLAGDSSTDTQYF	TGTGCCATCAGTCTAGCGGGGGACTCTAGCACAGATACGCAGTATTTT
.	TRBV29-1	TRBJ2-1	.	CSVKKVGHEQFF	TGCAGCGTTAAGAAGGTAGGGCATGAGCAGTTCTTC
.	TRBV9	TRBJ2-1	TRBD2	CASSVDGSGSNEQFF	TGTGCCAGCAGCGTAGACGGTAGCGGGAGCAATGAGCAGTTCTTC
once	TRBV2	TRBJ1-1	TRBD1	CASSEGTGGKVRDTEAFF	TGTGCCAGCAGTGAAGGGACAGGGGGGAAAGTAAGGGACACTGAAGCTTTCTTT
.	TRBV9	TRBJ2-1	TRBD2	CASSTYHRTSGSNLSMHEQFF	TGTGCCAGCAGCACATACCATCGGACTAGCGGGAGTAACCTGAGTATGCATGAGCAGTTCTTC